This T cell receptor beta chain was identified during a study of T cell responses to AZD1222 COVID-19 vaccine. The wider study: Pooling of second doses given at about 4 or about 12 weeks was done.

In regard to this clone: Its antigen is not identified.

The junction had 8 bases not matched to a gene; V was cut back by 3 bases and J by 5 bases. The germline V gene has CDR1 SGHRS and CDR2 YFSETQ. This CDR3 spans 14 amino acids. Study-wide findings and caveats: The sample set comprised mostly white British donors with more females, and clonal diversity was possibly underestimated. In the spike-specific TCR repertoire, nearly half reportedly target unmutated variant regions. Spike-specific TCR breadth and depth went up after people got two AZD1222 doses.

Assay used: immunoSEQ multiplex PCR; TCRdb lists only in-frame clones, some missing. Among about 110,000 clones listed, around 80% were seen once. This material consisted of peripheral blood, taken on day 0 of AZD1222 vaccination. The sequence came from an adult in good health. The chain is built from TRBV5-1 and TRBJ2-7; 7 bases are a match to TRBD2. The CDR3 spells CASSWDSGGDEQYF. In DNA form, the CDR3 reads TGCGCCAGCAGCTGGGACTCGGGAGGAGACGAGCAGTACTTC.